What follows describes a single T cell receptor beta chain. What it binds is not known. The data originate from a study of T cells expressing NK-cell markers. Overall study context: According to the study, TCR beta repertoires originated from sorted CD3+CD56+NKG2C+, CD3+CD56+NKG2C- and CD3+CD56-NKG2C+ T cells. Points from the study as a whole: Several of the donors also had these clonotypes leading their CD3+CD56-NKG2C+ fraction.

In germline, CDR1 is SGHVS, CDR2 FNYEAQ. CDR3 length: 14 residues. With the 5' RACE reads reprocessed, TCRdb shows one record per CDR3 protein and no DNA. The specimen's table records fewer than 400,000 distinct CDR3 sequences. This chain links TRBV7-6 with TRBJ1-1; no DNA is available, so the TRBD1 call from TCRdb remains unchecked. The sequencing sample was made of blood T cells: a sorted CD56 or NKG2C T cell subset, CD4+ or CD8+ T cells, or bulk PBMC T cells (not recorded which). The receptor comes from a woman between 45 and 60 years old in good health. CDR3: CASSLVEQGGEAFF.